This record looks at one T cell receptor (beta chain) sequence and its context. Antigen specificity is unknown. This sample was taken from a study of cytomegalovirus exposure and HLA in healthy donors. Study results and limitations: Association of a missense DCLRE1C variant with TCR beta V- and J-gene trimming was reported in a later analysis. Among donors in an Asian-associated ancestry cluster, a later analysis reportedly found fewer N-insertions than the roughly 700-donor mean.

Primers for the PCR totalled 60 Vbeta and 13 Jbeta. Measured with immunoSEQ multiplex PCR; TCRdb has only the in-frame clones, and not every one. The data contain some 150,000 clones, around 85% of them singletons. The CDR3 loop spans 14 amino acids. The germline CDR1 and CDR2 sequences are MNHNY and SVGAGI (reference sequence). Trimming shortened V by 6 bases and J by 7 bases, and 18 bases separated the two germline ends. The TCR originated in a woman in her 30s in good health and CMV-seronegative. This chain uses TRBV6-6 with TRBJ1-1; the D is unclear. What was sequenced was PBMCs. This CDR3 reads CASRPSSGTGEAFF. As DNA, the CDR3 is TGTGCCAGCAGACCATCGTCGGGTACGGGTGAAGCTTTCTTT.